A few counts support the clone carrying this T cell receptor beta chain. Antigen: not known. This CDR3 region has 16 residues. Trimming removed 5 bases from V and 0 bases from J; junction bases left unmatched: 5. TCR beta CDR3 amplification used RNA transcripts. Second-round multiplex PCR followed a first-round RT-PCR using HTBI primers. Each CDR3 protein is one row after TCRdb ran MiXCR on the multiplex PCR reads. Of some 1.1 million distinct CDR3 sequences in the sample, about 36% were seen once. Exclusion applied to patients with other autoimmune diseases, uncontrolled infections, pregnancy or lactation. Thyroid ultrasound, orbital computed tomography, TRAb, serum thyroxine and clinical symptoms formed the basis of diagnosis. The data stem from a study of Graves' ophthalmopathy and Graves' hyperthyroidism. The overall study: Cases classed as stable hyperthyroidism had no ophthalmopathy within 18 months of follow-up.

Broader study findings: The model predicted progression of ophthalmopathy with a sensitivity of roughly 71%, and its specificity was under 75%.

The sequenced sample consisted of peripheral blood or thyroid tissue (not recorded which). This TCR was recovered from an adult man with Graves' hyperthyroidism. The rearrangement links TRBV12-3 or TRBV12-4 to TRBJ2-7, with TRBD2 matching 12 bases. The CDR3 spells CASSMGLAGASYEQYF. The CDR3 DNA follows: TGTGCCAGCAGTATGGGACTAGCGGGTGCCTCCTACGAGCAGTACTTC.